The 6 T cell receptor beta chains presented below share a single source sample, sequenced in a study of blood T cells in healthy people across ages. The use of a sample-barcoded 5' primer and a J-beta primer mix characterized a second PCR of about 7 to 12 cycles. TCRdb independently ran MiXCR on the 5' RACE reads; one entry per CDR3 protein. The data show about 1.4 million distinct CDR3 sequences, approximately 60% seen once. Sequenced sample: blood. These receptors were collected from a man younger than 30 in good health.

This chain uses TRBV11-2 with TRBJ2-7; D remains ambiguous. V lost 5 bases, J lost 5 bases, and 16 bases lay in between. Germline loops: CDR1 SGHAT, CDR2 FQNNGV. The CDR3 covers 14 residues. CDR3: CASSPIALTNEQYF. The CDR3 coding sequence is TGTGCCAGCAGCCCTATCGCCCTGACCAACGAGCAGTACTTC.

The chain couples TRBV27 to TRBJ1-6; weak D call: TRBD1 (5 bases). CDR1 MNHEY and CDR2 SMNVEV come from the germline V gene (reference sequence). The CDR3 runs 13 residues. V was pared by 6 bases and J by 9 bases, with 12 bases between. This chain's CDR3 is CASRPTRGSPLHF. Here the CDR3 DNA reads TGTGCCAGCAGACCTACGAGGGGTTCACCCCTCCACTTT.

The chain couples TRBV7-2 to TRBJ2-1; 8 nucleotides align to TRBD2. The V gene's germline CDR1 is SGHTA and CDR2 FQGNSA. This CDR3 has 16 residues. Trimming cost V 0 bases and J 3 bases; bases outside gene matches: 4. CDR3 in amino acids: CASSLAGTRGYNEQFF. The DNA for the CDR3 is TGTGCCAGCAGCTTAGCCGGGACTAGAGGCTACAATGAGCAGTTCTTC.

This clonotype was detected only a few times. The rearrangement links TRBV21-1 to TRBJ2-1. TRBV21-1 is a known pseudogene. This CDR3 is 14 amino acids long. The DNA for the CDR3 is TGTGCCAGCAGCAAAGTTAAATTATACAATGAGCAGTTCTTC. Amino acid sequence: CASSKVKLYNEQFF.

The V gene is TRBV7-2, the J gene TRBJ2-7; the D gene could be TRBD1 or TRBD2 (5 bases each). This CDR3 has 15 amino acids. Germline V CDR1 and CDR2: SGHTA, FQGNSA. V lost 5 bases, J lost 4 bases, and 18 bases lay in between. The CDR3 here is CASSVHRSGPYEQYF. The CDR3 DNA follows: TGTGCCAGCAGCGTACACAGGTCGGGGCCTTACGAGCAGTACTTC.

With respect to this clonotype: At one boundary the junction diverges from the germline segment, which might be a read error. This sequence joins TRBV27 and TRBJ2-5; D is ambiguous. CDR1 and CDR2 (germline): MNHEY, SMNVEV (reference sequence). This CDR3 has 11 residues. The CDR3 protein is CASSNQGTQYF. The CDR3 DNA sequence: TGTGCCAGCAGCAACCAAGGGACCCAGTACTTC.